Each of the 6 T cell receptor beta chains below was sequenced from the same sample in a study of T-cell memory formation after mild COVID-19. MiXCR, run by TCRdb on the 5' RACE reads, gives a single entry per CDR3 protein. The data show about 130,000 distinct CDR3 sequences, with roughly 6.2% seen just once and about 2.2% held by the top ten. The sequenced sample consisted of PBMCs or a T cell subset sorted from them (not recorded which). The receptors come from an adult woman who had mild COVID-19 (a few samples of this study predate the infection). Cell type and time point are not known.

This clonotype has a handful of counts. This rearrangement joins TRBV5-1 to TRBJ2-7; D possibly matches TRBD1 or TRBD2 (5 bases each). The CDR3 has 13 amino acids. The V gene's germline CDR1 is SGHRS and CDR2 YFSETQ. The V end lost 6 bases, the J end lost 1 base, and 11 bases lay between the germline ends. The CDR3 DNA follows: TGCGCCAGCATGGGGGACGGGTCCTACGAGCAGTACTTC. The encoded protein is CASMGDGSYEQYF.

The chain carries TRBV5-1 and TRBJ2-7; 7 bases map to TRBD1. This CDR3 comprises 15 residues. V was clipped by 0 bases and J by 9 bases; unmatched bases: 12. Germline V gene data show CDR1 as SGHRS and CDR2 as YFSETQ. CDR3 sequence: CASSLVGTEGKGQYF. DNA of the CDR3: TGCGCCAGCAGCTTGGTTGGGACAGAAGGAAAAGGGCAGTACTTC.

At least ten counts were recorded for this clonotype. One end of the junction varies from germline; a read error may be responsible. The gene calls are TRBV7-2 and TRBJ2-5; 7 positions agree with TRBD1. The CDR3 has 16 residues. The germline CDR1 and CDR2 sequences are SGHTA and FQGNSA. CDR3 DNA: TGTGCCAGCAGCTCACAGGGGCGTCTTGACCAGGAGACCCAGTACTTC. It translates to CASSSQGRLDQETQYF.

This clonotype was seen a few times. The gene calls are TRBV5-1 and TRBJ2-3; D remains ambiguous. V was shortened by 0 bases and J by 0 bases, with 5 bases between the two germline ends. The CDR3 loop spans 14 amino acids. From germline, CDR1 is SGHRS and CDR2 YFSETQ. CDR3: CASSLVPSTDTQYF. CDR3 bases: TGCGCCAGCAGCTTGGTCCCGAGCACAGATACGCAGTATTTT.

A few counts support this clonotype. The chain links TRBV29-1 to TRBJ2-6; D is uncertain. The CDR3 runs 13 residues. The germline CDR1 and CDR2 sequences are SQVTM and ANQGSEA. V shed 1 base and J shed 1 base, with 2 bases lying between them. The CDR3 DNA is TGCAGCGTTGAAGTTTCTGGGGCCAACGTCCTGACTTTC. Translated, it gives CSVEVSGANVLTF. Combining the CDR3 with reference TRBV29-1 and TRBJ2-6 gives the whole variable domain SAVISQKPSRDICQRGTSLTIQCQVDSQVTMMFWYRQQPGQSLTLIATANQGSEATYESGFVIDKFPISRPNLTFSTLTVSNMSPEDSSIYLCSVEVSGANVLTFGAGSRLTVL.

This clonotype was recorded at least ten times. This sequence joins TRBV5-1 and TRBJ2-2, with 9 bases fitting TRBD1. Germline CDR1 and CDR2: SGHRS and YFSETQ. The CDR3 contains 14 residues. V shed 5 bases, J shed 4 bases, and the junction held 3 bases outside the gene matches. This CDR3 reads CASRQGASTGELFF. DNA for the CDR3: TGCGCCAGCAGACAGGGGGCGAGCACCGGGGAGCTGTTTTTT.